The 24 T cell receptor beta chains below were found in one sample sequenced in a study of response to subunit inactivated influenza vaccine. TCRdb called the RT-PCR reads again in MiXCR, with one record for every CDR3 protein. The profile shows about 500,000 distinct CDR3 sequences, around 7.9% of them singletons. The material sequenced was PBMCs from blood, taken less than 30 months after vaccination. Receptor source: a man between 45 and 75 years old who received an inactivated influenza vaccine.

This clonotype has just a few counts. The chain uses TRBV13 and TRBJ1-2, with a tentative D call TRBD1 (5 bases). This CDR3 region has 14 residues. Trimming pared 5 bases from V and 8 bases from J, leaving 18 bases between. Germline lookup yields CDR1 PRHDT and CDR2 FYEKMQ (reference sequence). CDR3 sequence reads: CASSGIRDGLGYTF. CDR3 in DNA: TGTGCCAGCAGCGGAATCCGGGACGGCCTAGGCTACACCTTC.

This chain links TRBV21-1 with TRBJ1-2; the D call in the table, TRBD1, was not verified against the DNA. TRBV21-1 is a pseudogene. This CDR3 has 16 amino acids. The CDR3 sequence is CASSKGNRDNNYGYTF. In DNA, the CDR3 is TGTGCCAGCAGCAAAGGAAACCGGGACAATAACTATGGCTACACCTTC.

The J gene is TRBJ1-2, the V gene TRBV29-1, with TRBD1 identical over 9 bases. From germline, CDR1 is SQVTM and CDR2 ANQGSEA. This CDR3 has 14 amino acids. Trimming at V came to 5 bases and at J to 3 bases, leaving 7 bases not matched to a gene. CDR3 nucleotides: TGCAGCGTTTTTACCGGGACAGGGCACTATGGCTACACCTTC. Translation gives CSVFTGTGHYGYTF.

This clonotype has at least ten counts. The rearrangement joins TRBV27 to TRBJ2-3, with D possibly matching TRBD2 (7 bases). This CDR3 region has 15 residues. CDR1 is MNHEY and CDR2 is SMNVEV in the germline V gene (reference sequence). V lost 8 bases to trimming and J lost 0 bases, with 15 bases between them. CDR3 sequence (DNA): TGTGCCAGCGGACTAGGACAGCCAAGCACAGATACGCAGTATTTT. It specifies CASGLGQPSTDTQYF.

This clonotype has a count of ten or more. The chain combines TRBV4-3 with TRBJ1-5; D is perhaps TRBD1 (5 bases). The germline V gene encodes CDR1 LGHNA and CDR2 YSLEER. CDR3 length: 15 amino acids. The V end lost 0 bases, the J end lost 1 base, and 7 bases lay between the germline ends. This CDR3 is CASSQDRVSNQPQHF. The DNA of the CDR3 is TGCGCCAGCAGCCAAGACAGGGTAAGCAATCAGCCCCAGCATTTT.

J is TRBJ1-2 and V is TRBV10-3; tentative D call: TRBD1 (6 bases). CDR1 is ENHRY, CDR2 SYGVKD, per germline. CDR3 size: 14 residues. V lost 3 bases to trimming and J lost 8 bases, with 16 bases between them. This chain's CDR3 is CAISDIGTGAGYTF. The CDR3 region has the DNA TGTGCCATCAGTGATATCGGGACGGGGGCCGGCTACACCTTC.

This clonotype was counted ten times or more. The V gene is TRBV24-1, the J gene TRBJ2-1; TRBD1 agrees at 9 bases. CDR3 length: 15 residues. Germline V gene data show CDR1 as KGHDR and CDR2 as SFDVKD. Unmatched junction bases numbered 7, after V lost 7 bases and J lost 4 bases. Here the CDR3 reads CATSARDRVYNEQFF. The CDR3 DNA reads TGTGCCACCAGCGCTCGGGACAGGGTTTACAATGAGCAGTTCTTC.

This clonotype was found a few times. V usage is TRBV7-2 and J usage is TRBJ2-5; possibly TRBD1 for D (6 bases). There are 15 residues in the CDR3. Germline V gene data show CDR1 as SGHTA and CDR2 as FQGNSA. Trimming stripped 3 bases from V and 0 bases from J, with 11 bases between. Here the CDR3 reads CASSFAGTYQETQYF. The CDR3 bases are TGTGCCAGCAGCTTCGCCGGGACATACCAAGAGACCCAGTACTTC.

This chain connects TRBV5-1 to TRBJ1-2; no definite D call. CDR3 length: 12 amino acids. V was pared by 4 bases and J by 6 bases, with 10 bases between. Germline V gene lookup returns CDR1 SGHRS and CDR2 YFSETQ. In nucleotides, the CDR3 is TGCGCCAGCAGCGCAGCAGGAGATGGCTACACCTTC. Encoded protein: CASSAAGDGYTF.

This clonotype was recorded many times. J is TRBJ1-3 and V is TRBV4-2, with D tentatively TRBD1 (5 bases). Germline V gene data show CDR1 as LGHNA and CDR2 as YNFKEQ. The CDR3 contains 15 residues. Trimming cost V 4 bases and J 0 bases, with 10 bases left between them. The CDR3 nucleotides read TGTGCCAGCAGCCGGGACGCAAGCTCTGGAAACACCATATATTTT. Residues: CASSRDASSGNTIYF.

This clonotype was observed many times. V is TRBV20-1 and J is TRBJ2-1; the match to TRBD2 covers 7 bases. Trimming at V came to 3 bases and at J to 6 bases, leaving 8 bases not matched to a gene. The CDR3 is 14 residues long. Germline CDR1 and CDR2: DFQATT and SNEGSKA (reference sequence). The CDR3 spells CSASTSGLVNEQFF. In nucleotides, the CDR3 is TGCAGTGCTAGCACCAGCGGACTAGTCAATGAGCAGTTCTTC.

This clonotype was counted many times. The rearrangement links TRBV21-1 to TRBJ1-3. TRBV21-1 is a pseudogene locus. The CDR3 has 13 amino acids. The chain's CDR3 is CASSPDGENTIYF. In DNA, the CDR3 is TGTGCCAGCAGCCCTGACGGTGAAAACACCATATATTTT.

V and J are TRBV19 and TRBJ1-5; no definite D call. Trimming stripped 7 bases from V and 0 bases from J, with 7 bases between. Germline CDR1 LNHDA, CDR2 SQIVND (reference sequence). The CDR3 is made up of 13 amino acids. DNA of the CDR3: TGTGCCAGTAACTGGTATAGCAATCAGCCCCAGCATTTT. This translates into CASNWYSNQPQHF. Supplemented by reference TRBV19 and TRBJ1-5, the full variable domain reads DGGITQSPKYLFRKEGQNVTLSCEQNLNHDAMYWYRQDPGQGLRLIYYSQIVNDFQKGDIAEGYSVSREKKESFPLTVTSAQKNPTAFYLCASNWYSNQPQHFGDGTRLSIL.

The CDR3: CASSLPGGTNEKLFF. In nucleotides, the CDR3 is TGCGCCAGCAGCCTGCCAGGGGGGACTAATGAAAAACTGTTTTTT. This rearrangement joins TRBV4-1 to TRBJ1-4; TRBD1 matches at 7 bases. Germline values: CDR1 MGHRA, CDR2 YSYEKL. This CDR3 is 15 amino acids long. V shed 4 bases, J shed 2 bases, and the junction held 4 bases outside the gene matches.

This clonotype was seen repeatedly, ten times or more. The gene calls are TRBV19 and TRBJ2-5; D is unresolved. The CDR3 has 13 amino acids. CDR1 and CDR2 from the germline V gene are LNHDA and SQIVND (reference sequence). V was shortened by 5 bases and J by 1 base, with 8 bases between the two germline ends. CDR3 DNA: TGTGCCAGTAGTCGGCGGATCCAAGAGACCCAGTACTTC. This translates into CASSRRIQETQYF.

This clonotype was detected many times. This chain uses TRBV4-3 with TRBJ1-3; D unclear. Trimming removed 0 bases from V and 9 bases from J, with 9 bases in between. This CDR3 comprises 13 residues. Germline CDR1 is LGHNA and CDR2 is YSLEER. CDR3: CASSQDLVSTIYF. In nucleotides, the CDR3 is TGCGCCAGCAGCCAAGATTTGGTGAGCACCATATATTTT.

This chain connects TRBV24-1 to TRBJ1-5; no clear D gene. Germline V lookup: CDR1 KGHDR, CDR2 SFDVKD. V shed 5 bases and J shed 7 bases, with 11 bases lying between them. This CDR3 has 13 amino acids. The CDR3: CATSGGIGQPQHF. The CDR3 bases are TGTGCCACCAGTGGAGGGATAGGGCAGCCCCAGCATTTT.

This chain joins TRBV2 and TRBJ2-1; 8 nucleotides match TRBD1. Per the germline V gene, CDR1 is SNHLY and CDR2 is FYNNEI. The CDR3 spans 15 residues. With 3 bases clipped from V and 4 bases from J, the junction kept 5 bases outside the gene matches. In DNA, the CDR3 is TGTGCCAGCAGTGAGCAGGGGGCGGATTACAATGAGCAGTTCTTC. This translates into CASSEQGADYNEQFF. Variable domain in full (rest from reference TRBV2 and TRBJ2-1): EPEVTQTPSHQVTQMGQEVILRCVPISNHLYFYWYRQILGQKVEFLVSFYNNEISEKSEIFDDQFSVERPDGSNFTLKIRSTKLEDSAMYFCASSEQGADYNEQFFGPGTRLTVL.

This clonotype was counted ten times or more. The chain employs TRBV7-9 and TRBJ1-1; 7 bases agree with TRBD1. V lost 5 bases, J lost 1 base, and 10 bases stayed unmatched. Germline assignment: CDR1 SEHNR and CDR2 FQNEAQ (reference sequence). This CDR3 is 16 amino acids long. The CDR3 here is CASSTQGGSSNTEAFF. The CDR3 DNA sequence: TGTGCCAGCAGCACACAAGGGGGCTCATCGAACACTGAAGCTTTCTTT.

At least ten counts were recorded for this clonotype. The chain is built from TRBV7-2 and TRBJ2-1; the D gene is possibly TRBD2 (5 bases). CDR3 size: 13 residues. V lost 5 bases and J lost 9, with 14 bases in between. CDR1 and CDR2 (germline): SGHTA, FQGNSA. CDR3 in DNA: TGTGCCAGCAGCCCTAATACTAGAACTGAGCAGTTCTTC. Translating it yields CASSPNTRTEQFF.

This clonotype was seen ten or more times. This chain links TRBV29-1 with TRBJ2-1; no definite D call. Germline CDR1 reads SQVTM; CDR2 reads ANQGSEA. This CDR3 comprises 11 residues. CDR3 bases: TGCAAGGTGGGGACCTACAATGAGCAGTTCTTC. Protein: CKVGTYNEQFF.

At least ten counts were recorded for this clonotype. The gene calls are TRBV10-3 and TRBJ2-7, with D maybe TRBD2 (5 bases). CDR3 size: 11 residues. The germline V and J ends were trimmed by 6 bases and 7 bases, with 10 bases remaining between them. The germline CDR1 and CDR2 sequences are ENHRY and SYGVKD. The CDR3 nucleotides read TGTGCCATCAGAGGGAGTGGTGAGCAGTACTTC. It yields the protein CAIRGSGEQYF.

The chain has TRBV9 and TRBJ2-7; 10 nucleotides align to TRBD2. The CDR3 length is 15 residues. The germline V gene has CDR1 SGDLS and CDR2 YYNGEE. V lost 3 bases to trimming and J lost 3 bases; unmatched junction nucleotides: 6. CDR3 loop: CASSGGSGGVYEQYF. Written as DNA, the CDR3 is TGTGCCAGCAGCGGAGGAAGCGGGGGGGTCTACGAGCAGTACTTC.

The chain recombines TRBV13 with TRBJ2-5; 7 positions match TRBD1. The germline V gene encodes CDR1 PRHDT and CDR2 FYEKMQ (reference sequence). The CDR3 has 15 residues. V was clipped by 8 bases and J by 7 bases; unmatched bases: 16. Written as DNA, the CDR3 is TGTGCCAGCGGCTATCAACGGACAGGTTCGGGGACCCAGTACTTC. Translating it yields CASGYQRTGSGTQYF.